These 11 T cell receptor beta chains share one sample of origin, sequenced in a study of cytomegalovirus exposure and HLA in healthy donors. A multiplex PCR was run with 60 Vbeta primers and 13 Jbeta primers. TCRdb's table, derived via immunoSEQ multiplex PCR, lists solely in-frame clones and lacks some. The repertoire has a few hundred thousand clones, about three quarters of them found once; the top ten carry more than 1.5%. What was sequenced was PBMCs. These receptors were obtained from a man aged 18 to 29 in good health and CMV-seronegative.

This chain connects TRBV25-1 to TRBJ2-5; 16 bases agree with TRBD2. Germline CDR1 and CDR2: MGHDK and SYGVNS. Trimming took 5 bases from V and 5 from J; bases not matched to a gene: 8. The CDR3 runs 17 residues. DNA for the CDR3: TGTGCCAGCAGTCCCGGGACTAGCGGGAGGGCCCGGGAGACCCAGTACTTC. Protein: CASSPGTSGRARETQYF.

The sample holds a few counts of this clone. The chain joins TRBV7-9 to TRBJ1-1, with unresolved D. The CDR3 is 15 residues long. Trimming left V 5 bases short and J 4 bases short, with 17 bases between. CDR1 and CDR2 (germline): SEHNR, FQNEAQ (reference sequence). For the CDR3, the DNA is TGTGCCAGCAGCCCCCAGCAGTCGTCGGGCACTGAAGCTTTCTTT. Its translation: CASSPQQSSGTEAFF.

This chain uses TRBV2 with TRBJ2-1, with 8 bases fitting TRBD2. Germline V gene lookup returns CDR1 SNHLY and CDR2 FYNNEI. The CDR3 consists of 14 residues. Trimming at V came to 5 bases and at J to 3 bases, leaving 3 bases not matched to a gene. CDR3 sequence: CASSLTSGYNEQFF. The CDR3 bases are TGTGCCAGCAGTTTAACTAGCGGCTACAATGAGCAGTTCTTC.

This chain uses TRBV28 with TRBJ1-4; TRBD1 matches 7 bases. Germline lookup yields CDR1 MDHEN and CDR2 SYDVKM. There are 15 residues in the CDR3. The J segment lost 0 bases and the V segment lost 5 bases, leaving 3 bases of the junction unmatched. CDR3 nucleotides: TGTGCCAGCAGTCCCGACAGGGCAACTAATGAAAAACTGTTTTTT. Protein product: CASSPDRATNEKLFF.

V and J are TRBV6-5 and TRBJ1-6, with no clear D. Per germline, CDR1 MNHEY and CDR2 SVGAGI. This CDR3 is 15 amino acids long. V was trimmed by 6 bases and J by 9 bases, leaving 18 bases between them. CDR3 in DNA: TGTGCCAGCAGCCAGAAGGCGGGGTATGCTTCACCCCTCCACTTT. Its translation is CASSQKAGYASPLHF.

This rearrangement joins TRBV19 to TRBJ2-2, with D tentatively TRBD1 (5 bases). CDR3 length: 13 amino acids. Germline V CDR1 and CDR2: LNHDA, SQIVND (reference sequence). V lost 5 bases and J 7 bases, leaving 11 bases between the germline ends. As DNA, the CDR3 is TGTGCCAGTAGTGTTGCAGGGTTCGGGGAGCTGTTTTTT. Amino acid sequence: CASSVAGFGELFF. The whole variable domain, remainder taken from reference TRBV19 and TRBJ2-2, is DGGITQSPKYLFRKEGQNVTLSCEQNLNHDAMYWYRQDPGQGLRLIYYSQIVNDFQKGDIAEGYSVSREKKESFPLTVTSAQKNPTAFYLCASSVAGFGELFFGEGSRLTVL.

This clone was recorded a few times. The J gene is TRBJ1-5, the V gene TRBV18; maybe TRBD1 (5 bases). Per germline, CDR1 KGHSH and CDR2 LQKENI. This CDR3 has 15 residues. V lost 4 bases and J 0 bases, leaving 10 bases between the germline ends. CDR3 in DNA: TGTGCCAGCTCACTGACCAGGGATAGCAATCAGCCCCAGCATTTT. It encodes CASSLTRDSNQPQHF.

The CDR3 region has the DNA TGTGCCAGCAGCTTAGCGACGGGCTATGGCTACACCTTC. Amino acid sequence: CASSLATGYGYTF. The chain joins TRBV11-1 to TRBJ1-2; D is unclear. This CDR3 comprises 13 residues. V was pared by 0 bases and J by 4 bases, with 6 bases between. The V gene's germline CDR1 is SGHAT and CDR2 FQDESV (reference sequence).

In this sample, this clone turned up a few times. The chain combines TRBV7-9 with TRBJ2-7, with 8 bases identical to TRBD2. The V segment lost 4 bases and the J segment 1 base; nucleotides outside the gene matches: 6. Per germline, CDR1 SEHNR and CDR2 FQNEAQ (reference sequence). CDR3 length equals 15 residues. In nucleotides, the CDR3 is TGTGCCAGCAGCTCGGAAGGCGGGAGGTCCTACGAGCAGTACTTC. As protein: CASSSEGGRSYEQYF.

The chain is built from TRBV29-1 and TRBJ1-1; TRBD1 agrees at 7 bases. V trimming: 7 bases; J trimming: 1 base; junction bases outside the gene matches: 3. The CDR3 loop spans 12 amino acids. CDR1 SQVTM and CDR2 ANQGSEA come from the germline V gene. The CDR3: CSGQGGNTEAFF. CDR3 DNA: TGCAGCGGCCAGGGGGGGAACACTGAAGCTTTCTTT.

The V and J genes are TRBV30 and TRBJ2-2; a possible D gene is TRBD1 (6 bases). Germline V gene data show CDR1 as GTSNPN and CDR2 as SVGIG (reference sequence). The CDR3 runs to 14 residues. V was clipped by 5 bases and J by 5 bases, with 15 bases between them. CDR3 DNA sequence: TGTGCCTGGGACCAGACAGGTCCTACCGGGGAGCTGTTTTTT. Its translation is CAWDQTGPTGELFF.